This T cell receptor (beta chain) was sequenced in a study of shared clonotypes between healthy human individuals. Study overall: CD4 naive and CD4 memory each took three plates per donor, while CD8 naive took two and CD8 memory one.

This CDR3 comprises 14 residues. Trimming cost V 6 bases and J 0 bases, with 12 bases left between them. The germline CDR1 and CDR2 sequences are SGHKS and YYEKEE (reference sequence). Naive CD8 cells, CD45RO-negative and positively selected for CCR7, excluded terminally differentiated effector memory CD45RA+ cells. The data were produced by immunoSEQ multiplex PCR, yet TCRdb's version contains in-frame clones alone and is incomplete. Of around 640,000 clones in the sample, 90% to 97% were seen once. This TCR was sampled from a woman aged 25-40 years in good health. The sample taken for sequencing was naive CD8+ T cells sorted from blood. The J gene is TRBJ1-2, the V gene TRBV5-5, with D perhaps TRBD1 (5 bases). CDR3 protein: CASTPPGANYGYTF. CDR3 nucleotide sequence: TGTGCCAGCACCCCCCCGGGGGCTAACTATGGCTACACCTTC.